This TCR beta chain appears in the sequencing data of a study of a mutant IDH1 vaccine in newly diagnosed glioma. Study details: The first vaccination came 4-6 weeks after radiotherapy alone, or with temozolomide cycles. V12 corresponded to week 35 and V13 to week 47.

As concerns this clone: Its antigen is unidentified.

The CDR3 sequence is 14 residues long. Deletions cut 3 bases from V and 4 bases from J, with 10 bases between. From germline, CDR1 is MNHEY and CDR2 SMNVEV (reference sequence). Study findings and constraints: Alterations occurring in top peripheral T cell clonotypes seemed unrelated to pseudoprogression.

Time point in this sample: week 47, end of study. It was 300 ug of mutant IDH1 20-mer peptide that made up each vaccine dose, given with topical imiquimod. Produced via immunoSEQ multiplex PCR; TCRdb's table is partial and in-frame only. This sample carries about 94,000 clones, about nine tenths of them seen once, and the ten largest clones take roughly 0.78%. This receptor was taken from a woman aged 45-60 years with glioma. The V gene is TRBV27, the J gene TRBJ2-1; tentatively, D is TRBD1 (6 bases). Here the sequenced sample was PBMCs, taken from a glioma patient whose treatment included an IDH1 peptide vaccine. The CDR3 is CASSLARGYNEQFF. As DNA, the CDR3 is TGTGCCAGCAGTTTGGCCAGGGGTTACAATGAGCAGTTCTTC.